Sequencing of this T cell receptor (beta chain) was carried out in a study of OX40 agonist ivuxolimab in advanced cancers. The overall study: Among those enrolled, mean age was about 62 years (range roughly 23 to 85) and 75% to 85% were male. Study-wide results and limits: Dosing at 0.1 to 3.0 mg/kg was accompanied by clonal expansion of CD4+ and CD8+ blood T cells by week 6.

For this clone: Its specificity is not known.

The length of the CDR3 is 15 residues. The V and J ends lost 5 bases and 0 bases, in that order; junction bases with no gene match: 5. Germline CDR1 reads SGHAT; CDR2 reads FQDESV (reference sequence). Assay: immunoSEQ multiplex PCR; the TCRdb copy retains only in-frame clones and omits some. The sample includes 120,000 or so clones, 90% to 95% of them seen just once. This rearrangement joins TRBV11-1 to TRBJ2-3; TRBD1 matches 7 bases. The receptor was isolated from an adult with an advanced solid tumor such as melanoma, head and neck, liver or kidney cancer. This specimen was CD4+ or CD8+ T cells sorted from blood, taken in a trial of the OX40 agonist ivuxolimab. The CDR3 loop is CASSQDRVSTDTQYF. CDR3 nucleotides: TGTGCCAGCAGCCAAGACAGGGTTAGCACAGATACGCAGTATTTT.